Detailed here is one T cell receptor beta chain. V lost 5 bases and J lost 5; bases outside the gene matches: 11. This CDR3 is built from 15 residues. CDR1 and CDR2 from the germline V gene are MNHEY and SVGEGT. The data were obtained in a study of blood T cell repertoires in COVID-19. TCRdb's copy holds only in-frame clones and misses some; the assay was immunoSEQ multiplex PCR. The table includes about 130,000 clones, around 76% detected once. The chain combines TRBV6-2 or TRBV6-3 with TRBJ2-7, with 8 bases aligning to TRBD1. Source material: peripheral blood. This receptor was identified in a human donor in a cohort sampled during active COVID-19. The CDR3 DNA sequence: TGTGCCAGCAGTGCCAACAGGGGGATGTTCAACGAGCAGTACTTC. This gives the protein CASSANRGMFNEQYF.